This record covers a single T cell receptor (beta chain). Use of 60 Vbeta and 13 Jbeta primers characterized the PCR. Clones were read by immunoSEQ multiplex PCR, and TCRdb kept only the in-frame ones, dropping some. The sample contains under 300,000 clones, nearly 95% of which appear only once. This CDR3 comprises 14 residues. Deletions cut 2 bases from V and 8 bases from J, with 12 bases between. Germline CDR1 is SEHNR and CDR2 is FQNEAQ (reference sequence). The sample comes from a study of cytomegalovirus exposure and HLA in healthy donors. The chain has TRBV7-9 and TRBJ1-4; D call uncertain. The receptor comes from a girl between 2 and 10 years old in good health and CMV-seronegative. The sequenced sample was PBMCs. DNA for the CDR3: TGTGCCAGCAGCTTAATTGGAGTTCGCGAAAAACTGTTTTTT. This codes for CASSLIGVREKLFF.